Below are 16 T cell receptor beta chains sequenced from a single sample in a study of OX40 agonist ivuxolimab in advanced cancers. Clones were read by immunoSEQ multiplex PCR, and TCRdb kept only the in-frame ones, dropping some. The sample includes about 77,000 clones, approximately 81% of them seen just once. The source material was CD4+ or CD8+ T cells sorted from blood, sampled in a trial of the OX40 agonist ivuxolimab. The source of these receptors is an adult with an advanced solid tumor such as melanoma, head and neck, liver or kidney cancer.

V is TRBV6-4 and J is TRBJ2-2; D is possibly TRBD2 (5 bases). CDR1 and CDR2 (germline): MRHNA, SNTAGT. Trimming pared 2 bases from V and 4 bases from J, leaving 8 bases between. The CDR3 runs to 14 residues. The CDR3 DNA reads as TGTGCCAGCAGTGACACCGGGATCACCGGGGAGCTGTTTTTT. Translated: CASSDTGITGELFF.

The chain employs TRBV30 and TRBJ1-1; D ambiguous. V was clipped by 4 bases and J by 0 bases, with 9 bases between them. The CDR3 runs to 13 residues. Per the germline V gene, CDR1 is GTSNPN and CDR2 is SVGIG (reference sequence). This CDR3 is CAWMKGMNTEAFF. CDR3 DNA sequence: TGTGCCTGGATGAAGGGCATGAACACTGAAGCTTTCTTT.

This sequence joins TRBV5-1 and TRBJ2-1; D uncertain. Trimming removed 0 bases at V and 4 bases at J, with 2 bases between. From germline, CDR1 is SGHRS and CDR2 YFSETQ. The CDR3 contains 12 residues. The CDR3 sequence: CASSLEYNEQFF. The CDR3 bases are TGCGCCAGCAGCTTGGAATACAATGAGCAGTTCTTC.

Comment on this clone: Within the sample, other DNA sequences also encode this same CDR3. The chain has TRBV18 and TRBJ2-7; no clear D. Trimming cost V 3 bases and J 0 bases, with 6 bases left between them. The CDR3 sequence is 13 residues long. Germline V gives CDR1 KGHSH, CDR2 LQKENI. The chain's CDR3 is CASSPPSSYEQYF. The CDR3 DNA sequence: TGTGCCAGCTCACCCCCTAGCTCCTACGAGCAGTACTTC.

The chain carries TRBV18 and TRBJ2-7, with TRBD1 as a possible D gene (5 bases). Germline V gene sequence: CDR1 KGHSH, CDR2 LQKENI. This CDR3 contains 12 residues. Trimming removed 1 base from V and 5 bases from J, with 6 bases in between. CDR3 sequence reads: CASSPQGHEQYF. CDR3 nucleotide sequence: TGTGCCAGCTCACCACAGGGGCACGAGCAGTACTTC. The whole variable domain, remainder taken from reference TRBV18 and TRBJ2-7, is NAGVMQNPRHLVRRRGQEARLRCSPMKGHSHVYWYRQLPEEGLKFMVYLQKENIIDESGMPKERFSAEFPKEGPSILRIQQVVRGDSAAYFCASSPQGHEQYFGPGTRLTVT.

This chain joins TRBV5-1 and TRBJ1-6; D gene ambiguous. The CDR3 has 18 residues. From germline, CDR1 is SGHRS and CDR2 YFSETQ. V was pared by 0 bases and J by 6 bases, with 19 bases between. CDR3 nucleotide sequence: TGCGCCAGCAGCTTGGTGGCGGCGGGGAGTCTGGGTAATTCACCCCTCCACTTT. Translating gives CASSLVAAGSLGNSPLHF. Based on the CDR3 plus reference TRBV5-1 and TRBJ1-6, the full variable domain is KAGVTQTPRYLIKTRGQQVTLSCSPISGHRSVSWYQQTPGQGLQFLFEYFSETQRNKGNFPGRFSGRQFSNSRSEMNVSTLELGDSALYLCASSLVAAGSLGNSPLHFGNGTRLTVT.

This clone was counted between two and nine times. Written as DNA, the CDR3 is TGTGCCAGCAGCGGACAGATCACAGATACGCAGTATTTT. This encodes CASSGQITDTQYF. The chain recombines TRBV7-2 with TRBJ2-3; tentatively, D is TRBD1 (6 bases). Trimming pared 5 bases from V and 2 bases from J, leaving 8 bases between. Germline CDR1 and CDR2: SGHTA and FQGNSA. CDR3 size: 13 residues.

V is TRBV7-2 and J is TRBJ2-3; D is perhaps TRBD2 (5 bases). Per germline, CDR1 SGHTA and CDR2 FQGNSA. Trimming stripped 5 bases from V and 2 bases from J, with 11 bases between. The CDR3 extends over 14 amino acids. The CDR3 DNA reads TGTGCCAGCAGCCGCTCCGGGAACACAGATACGCAGTATTTT. Translation: CASSRSGNTDTQYF.

V is TRBV2 and J is TRBJ2-1, with D maybe TRBD1 (5 bases). This CDR3 has 13 amino acids. V gave up 4 bases and J gave up 9 bases, with 13 bases separating them. The germline V gene encodes CDR1 SNHLY and CDR2 FYNNEI. CDR3 nucleotide sequence: TGTGCCAGCAGTGTCCAGGGTGGAAGTGAGCAGTTCTTC. The encoded protein is CASSVQGGSEQFF.

V gene TRBV5-4 combines with J gene TRBJ2-7; 11 bases line up with TRBD1. The CDR3 runs to 14 residues. Trimming at V came to 5 bases and at J to 4 bases, leaving 5 bases not matched to a gene. Germline V gene sequence: CDR1 SGHNT, CDR2 YYREEE (reference sequence). The CDR3 DNA reads as TGTGCCAGCAGTAGGGACAGGGGGAGGTACGAGCAGTACTTC. Its protein product is CASSRDRGRYEQYF.

This chain uses TRBV9 with TRBJ1-1, with D unclear. CDR3 length equals 13 residues. V shed 0 bases and J shed 1 base, with 4 bases lying between them. Per germline, CDR1 SGDLS and CDR2 YYNGEE. The CDR3 protein is CASSVDTNTEAFF. CDR3 DNA: TGTGCCAGCAGCGTAGACACGAACACTGAAGCTTTCTTT.

This chain links TRBV6-4 with TRBJ1-2, with D possibly TRBD1 on 6 matching bases. The CDR3 is 14 amino acids. CDR1 and CDR2 (germline): MRHNA, SNTAGT. V lost 5 bases to trimming and J lost 3 bases, with 13 bases between them. CDR3 sequence reads: CASSYDEGDYGYTF. CDR3 sequence (DNA): TGTGCCAGCAGTTACGACGAGGGGGACTATGGCTACACCTTC.

This rearrangement joins TRBV9 to TRBJ1-2, with D unresolved. CDR1 is SGDLS and CDR2 is YYNGEE in the germline V gene. The V end was cut by 1 base, the J end by 6 bases, with 7 bases between. The CDR3 totals 12 residues. CDR3 nucleotide sequence: TGTGCCAGCAGCGTAAACCGCGATGGCTACACCTTC. Translation: CASSVNRDGYTF.

This clone has just one count. The chain is built from TRBV10-3 and TRBJ2-7, with TRBD1 as a possible D gene (7 bases). V was trimmed by 4 bases and J by 1 base, leaving 14 bases between them. Germline assignment: CDR1 ENHRY and CDR2 SYGVKD. This CDR3 region has 15 residues. The CDR3 DNA is TGTGCCATCAGTGGCGGGACAGAGGGGTCCTACGAGCAGTACTTC. Amino acid sequence: CAISGGTEGSYEQYF.

The J gene is TRBJ2-7, the V gene TRBV10-1, with D hard to call. The V end was cut by 2 bases, the J end by 4 bases, with 9 bases between. The CDR3 length is 13 residues. Germline V CDR1 and CDR2: WNHNN, SYGVQD (reference sequence). DNA for the CDR3: TGCGCCAGCAGTGAGCTGCAGAATTACGAGCAGTACTTC. Encoded protein: CASSELQNYEQYF.

The chain uses TRBV19 and TRBJ1-5, with D tentatively TRBD1 (6 bases). Germline CDR1 and CDR2: LNHDA and SQIVND (reference sequence). V was shortened by 6 bases and J by 3 bases, with 9 bases between the two germline ends. The CDR3 length is 13 residues. CDR3 loop: CASRDSSNQPQHF. Written as DNA, the CDR3 is TGTGCCAGTAGGGACAGCTCCAATCAGCCCCAGCATTTT.